Shown below are 17 T cell receptor beta chains from a single sample sequenced in a study of OX40 agonist ivuxolimab in advanced cancers. Receptor amplification or capture employed the immunoSEQ multiplex PCR assay. The table comes from immuneACCESS by way of TCRdb, which keeps in-frame sequences with V and J called. Part of the clones is missing from these tables; in studies checked, under half for an unresolved V gene and the rest for unknown reasons. For this sample the table gives roughly 64,000 clones, of which roughly four fifths were detected only once. Jointly, the top ten make up roughly 9.2% of the sample. The sample here was CD4+ or CD8+ T cells sorted from blood, taken in a trial of the OX40 agonist ivuxolimab. The receptors derive from an adult with an advanced solid tumor such as melanoma, head and neck, liver or kidney cancer.

This chain connects TRBV5-5 to TRBJ1-4; the D gene is possibly TRBD1 (5 bases). This CDR3 is 14 amino acids long. With 5 bases removed from V and 8 bases from J, the gap between germline ends came to 16 bases. Germline CDR1 SGHKS, CDR2 YYEKEE (reference sequence). The CDR3 loop is CASSLIRETEKLFF. CDR3 sequence (DNA): TGTGCCAGCAGTCTCATCAGGGAGACCGAAAAACTGTTTTTT.

J is TRBJ2-3 and V is TRBV7-2; 7 positions agree with TRBD2. CDR3 size: 15 residues. Germline values: CDR1 SGHTA, CDR2 FQGNSA. Germline trimming cut 7 bases from V and 0 bases from J; bases unmatched to any gene: 7. In nucleotides, the CDR3 is TGTGCCAGCAACCCTAGCGGAGTCAGCACAGATACGCAGTATTTT. Amino acids: CASNPSGVSTDTQYF.

The J gene is TRBJ2-3, the V gene TRBV30; 14 bases map to TRBD2. The germline V gene has CDR1 GTSNPN and CDR2 SVGIG (reference sequence). The CDR3 extends over 17 amino acids. Unmatched junction bases numbered 8, after V lost 2 bases and J lost 4 bases. The chain's CDR3 is CAWSKRRTSGGPDTQYF. The CDR3 bases are TGTGCCTGGAGTAAAAGAAGGACTAGCGGGGGGCCAGATACGCAGTATTTT.

The chain links TRBV27 to TRBJ2-4; the D gene is possibly TRBD1 (6 bases). CDR3 length equals 17 residues. The V gene lost 2 bases and the J gene lost 0 bases, with 14 bases spanning the gap. Germline values: CDR1 MNHEY, CDR2 SMNVEV (reference sequence). Here the CDR3 reads CASSLGSWGLAKNIQYF. As DNA, the CDR3 is TGTGCCAGCAGTTTAGGGTCCTGGGGGCTAGCCAAAAACATTCAGTACTTC.

V gene TRBV28 combines with J gene TRBJ1-5; 7 bases agree with TRBD1. V gave up 7 bases and J gave up 2 bases; unmatched junction bases: 2. Germline lookup yields CDR1 MDHEN and CDR2 SYDVKM. The CDR3 has 13 residues. CDR3 in DNA: TGTGCCAGCATCGGGACAGGCAATCAGCCCCAGCATTTT. Protein product: CASIGTGNQPQHF.

The J gene is TRBJ1-4, the V gene TRBV14, with unresolved D. This CDR3 spans 15 amino acids. Germline CDR1 reads SGHDN; CDR2 reads FVKESK. Trimming took off 6 bases at V and 7 bases at J, with 18 bases between the two ends. In DNA, the CDR3 is TGTGCCAGCAGTGGAGGAGAACAGTTAAGTGAAAAACTGTTTTTT. It codes for CASSGGEQLSEKLFF.

V and J are TRBV5-5 and TRBJ2-7, with 10 bases lining up with TRBD1. V lost 4 bases to trimming and J lost 2 bases; unmatched junction nucleotides: 6. Germline CDR1 reads SGHKS; CDR2 reads YYEKEE (reference sequence). The CDR3 runs 15 residues. The CDR3 bases are TGTGCCAGCAGCGGGGGACAGGGGTCCCCCTACGAGCAGTACTTC. The encoded protein is CASSGGQGSPYEQYF.

The table lists this clone with a few counts. The chain links TRBV28 to TRBJ1-1; 11 nucleotides line up with TRBD1. This CDR3 contains 15 residues. Germline trimming cut 8 bases from V and 5 bases from J; bases unmatched to any gene: 10. Per germline, CDR1 MDHEN and CDR2 SYDVKM. The chain's CDR3 is CASLPGTGGETEAFF. The DNA of the CDR3 is TGTGCCAGCCTCCCAGGGACAGGGGGAGAGACTGAAGCTTTCTTT.

The chain employs TRBV14 and TRBJ2-5; a possible D gene is TRBD2 (5 bases). The last part of the DNA fits TRBJ2-7 better; the J call may be wrong. The CDR3 is 15 residues long. Per germline, CDR1 SGHDN and CDR2 FVKESK. This CDR3 reads CASSQVGSGTYEQYF. CDR3 sequence (DNA): TGTGCCAGCAGCCAAGTTGGGTCGGGAACCTACGAGCAGTACTTC.

V usage is TRBV4-3 and J usage is TRBJ1-6; 8 bases map to TRBD1. With V trimmed by 5 bases and J by 8 bases, 5 bases remained unmatched. The length of the CDR3 is 14 residues. Germline CDR1 LGHNA, CDR2 YSLEER. The CDR3 region is CASSRQGLDSPLHF. CDR3 nucleotides: TGCGCCAGCAGCAGACAGGGGTTGGATTCACCCCTCCACTTT.

The chain recombines TRBV7-2 with TRBJ1-2; TRBD1 aligns across 12 bases. CDR3 size: 16 residues. Germline V gives CDR1 SGHTA, CDR2 FQGNSA. The trim removed 0 bases at V and 6 bases at J, leaving 5 bases unmatched. Here the CDR3 reads CASSLAGGTGGNGYTF. The CDR3 nucleotides read TGTGCCAGCAGCTTAGCTGGGGGGACAGGGGGCAATGGCTACACCTTC.

The chain recombines TRBV5-1 with TRBJ2-1; 8 nucleotides align to TRBD2. After removal of 1 base from V and 3 bases from J, the junction contained 6 bases not matched to a gene. Germline V gene sequence: CDR1 SGHRS, CDR2 YFSETQ. The CDR3 totals 16 residues. DNA for the CDR3: TGCGCCAGCAGCTTGAAGCTAGCGGGCCTCTACAATGAGCAGTTCTTC. It translates to CASSLKLAGLYNEQFF.

V is TRBV28 and J is TRBJ1-2; 7 nucleotides agree with TRBD1. From germline, CDR1 is MDHEN and CDR2 SYDVKM. V was clipped by 3 bases and J by 2 bases; unmatched bases: 6. The CDR3 has 15 residues. The CDR3 protein is CASSFGRGGNYGYTF. The CDR3 DNA reads TGTGCCAGCAGTTTCGGCAGGGGGGGAAACTATGGCTACACCTTC.

This clone has more than one count but fewer than ten. The chain combines TRBV11-3 with TRBJ2-2, with 7 bases aligning to TRBD2. The CDR3 is 18 amino acids. The V gene's germline CDR1 is SGHNT and CDR2 YENEEA. Germline trimming cut 1 base from V and 4 bases from J; bases unmatched to any gene: 12. CDR3: CASSLGEALASSTGELFF. In DNA, the CDR3 is TGTGCCAGCAGCTTAGGAGAAGCACTAGCGTCTTCCACCGGGGAGCTGTTTTTT. The whole variable domain, remainder taken from reference TRBV11-3 and TRBJ2-2, is EAGVVQSPRYKIIEKKQPVAFWCNPISGHNTLYWYLQNLGQGPELLIRYENEEAVDDSQLPKDRFSAERLKGVDSTLKIQPAELGDSAVYLCASSLGEALASSTGELFFGEGSRLTVL.

This clone has just a few counts. V and J are TRBV29-1 and TRBJ1-2, with 9 nucleotides matching TRBD1. The CDR3 spans 17 residues. Germline CDR1 SQVTM, CDR2 ANQGSEA. Trimming cost V 6 bases and J 4 bases; bases outside gene matches: 18. CDR3 DNA sequence: TGCAGCGTCCTCCCACTTACGGGACAGGGTTCCTCCTATGGCTACACCTTC. It translates to CSVLPLTGQGSSYGYTF.

This clone has only a few counts. The chain combines TRBV29-1 with TRBJ2-2; D gene ambiguous. The CDR3 spans 14 residues. The germline V and J ends were trimmed by 4 bases and 1 base, with 10 bases remaining between them. CDR1 SQVTM and CDR2 ANQGSEA come from the germline V gene. The CDR3 DNA reads as TGCAGCGTTGTTCCGGTCGAGAACACCGGGGAGCTGTTTTTT. Protein product: CSVVPVENTGELFF.

The rearrangement uses TRBV5-1 and TRBJ1-5; D gene uncertain. Germline CDR1 and CDR2: SGHRS and YFSETQ. Trimming shortened V by 0 bases and J by 7 bases, and 8 bases separated the two germline ends. The CDR3 length is 13 residues. The chain's CDR3 is CASSLDQTQPQHF. CDR3 nucleotide sequence: TGCGCCAGCAGCTTGGACCAGACCCAGCCCCAGCATTTT.